A single T cell receptor (beta chain) is shown here with its context. The antigen remains undetermined. As for treatment: oral pan-JAK inhibitor, 5-10 mg twice daily. Collection of lesional scalp punch biopsies and peripheral blood was performed in alopecia areata patients. This record comes from a study of CD8+ T cells in alopecia areata. Findings and limits, study-wide: Sequences from scalp samples also cover resident alphabeta T cells of normal skin. Persistence during tofacitinib was seen for many expanded lesional clones in scalp and blood. Just one nonresponder means the tie between baseline CD8+ expansion and response stays uncertain.

This CDR3 is built from 14 residues. The ends were cut back, 4 bases at V and 3 bases at J, with 12 bases in the middle. Germline-derived CDR1 and CDR2 are SGHDT and YYEEEE. Investigators isolated RNA and reverse transcribed it into cDNA to act as the sequencing template. Some clones are missing from TCRdb's copy, which holds only in-frame ones; the method was immunoSEQ multiplex PCR. The sample has approximately 150,000 clones, more than 85% seen once; the top ten hold roughly 13%. This clonotype originated in a human donor with alopecia areata. The chain joins TRBV5-6 to TRBJ2-3, with unresolved D. The source was CD8+ T cells sorted from blood, collected at week 4, from a patient treated with tofacitinib. The CDR3 DNA sequence: TGTGCCAGCAGCCCAGTGGGTAGGACAGATACGCAGTATTTT. This encodes CASSPVGRTDTQYF. The complete variable domain, with remaining parts taken from reference TRBV5-6 and TRBJ2-3, reads DAGVTQSPTHLIKTRGQQVTLRCSPKSGHDTVSWYQQALGQGPQFIFQYYEEEERQRGNFPDRFSGHQFPNYSSELNVNALLLGDSALYLCASSPVGRTDTQYFGPGTRLTVL.